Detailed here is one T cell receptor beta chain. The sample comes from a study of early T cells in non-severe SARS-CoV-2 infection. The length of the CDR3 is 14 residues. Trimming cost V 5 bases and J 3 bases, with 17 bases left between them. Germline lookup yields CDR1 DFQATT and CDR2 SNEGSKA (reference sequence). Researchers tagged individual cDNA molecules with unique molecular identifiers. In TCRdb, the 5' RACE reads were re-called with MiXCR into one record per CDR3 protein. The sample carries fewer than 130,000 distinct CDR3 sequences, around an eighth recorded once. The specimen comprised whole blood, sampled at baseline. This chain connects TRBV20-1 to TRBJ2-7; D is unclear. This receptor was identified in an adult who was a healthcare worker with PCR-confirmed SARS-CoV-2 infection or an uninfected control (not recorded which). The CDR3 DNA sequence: TGCAGTGCTCAGCCCCGCCCGACGAGCTACGAGCAGTACTTC. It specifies CSAQPRPTSYEQYF.